This TCR beta chain was found in a study of CD8 T cells in ankylosing spondylitis. Study-wide findings and caveats: Disease-linked clones proved CD8+ and comparatively uncommon in peripheral blood.

One entry per CDR3 protein results from TCRdb running MiXCR on the 5' RACE reads. The sample shows roughly 180,000 distinct CDR3 sequences, around a tenth of them seen only once. This clonotype was counted only a few times. The antigen is undetermined. Germline V lookup: CDR1 SGDLS, CDR2 YYNGEE. The CDR3 sequence is 14 residues long. Trimming shortened V by 5 bases and J by 3 bases, and 14 bases separated the two germline ends. The clonotype comes from a female donor with ankylosing spondylitis or in good health (not recorded which). Material for sequencing was blood, either unsorted or a sorted T cell fraction (not recorded which). The rearrangement uses TRBV9 and TRBJ1-1, with TRBD1 as a possible D gene (6 bases). CDR3: CASSQQGGHTEAFF. Here the CDR3 DNA reads TGTGCCAGCAGTCAACAGGGCGGTCACACTGAAGCTTTCTTT.